These T cell receptor beta chains were read from a single sample in a study of CD8+ T cells in alopecia areata. Sequenced by immunoSEQ multiplex PCR; TCRdb stores in-frame clones only, minus some. The sample lists about 210,000 clones; around 57% were seen once. This specimen consisted of CD4+ T cells sorted from blood, obtained at week 4, from a patient treated with tofacitinib. The source of these receptors is a human donor with alopecia areata. The CDR3 runs from the conserved cysteine through the conserved F or W. Fields, in order: J gene, V gene, D gene, clone size, CDR3 protein, CDR3 DNA. D genes are given only for firm matches. Clone size is stated in some rows and not others, as once, few, many or a class when expanded.

>TRBJ2-7|TRBV27|TRBD2|NA
CASSSTTSGGVYEQYF
TGTGCCAGCAGTTCCACGACTAGCGGGGGGGTTTACGAGCAGTACTTC
>TRBJ2-1|TRBV5-5|NA|few
CASRLTGDEQFF
TGTGCCAGCAGGCTAACGGGGGATGAGCAGTTCTTC
>TRBJ2-2|TRBV19|NA|NA
CASRRHFTGELFF
TGTGCCAGTAGACGACACTTCACCGGGGAGCTGTTTTTT
>TRBJ2-6|TRBV6-5|NA|once
CASSTSSGANVLTF
TGTGCCAGCAGTACCTCTAGTGGGGCCAACGTCCTGACTTTC
>TRBJ1-1|TRBV29-1|NA|once
CSVVQYTEAFF
TGCAGCGTTGTACAGTACACTGAAGCTTTCTTT
>TRBJ2-2|TRBV7-9|NA|few
CASSNNQGGELFF
TGTGCCAGCAGCAATAACCAGGGCGGGGAGCTGTTTTTT
>TRBJ1-1|TRBV5-1|NA|NA
CASSLGNMNTEAFF
TGCGCCAGCAGTTTGGGTAACATGAACACTGAAGCTTTCTTT
>TRBJ2-7|TRBV2|NA|NA
CASGAQTYEQYF
TGTGCCAGCGGAGCACAAACCTACGAGCAGTACTTC
>TRBJ2-1|TRBV5-1|NA|NA
CASSLNRLGDEQFF
TGCGCCAGCAGCTTGAATCGCTTAGGAGATGAGCAGTTCTTC
>TRBJ1-4|TRBV28|NA|few
CASSFRGPTNEKLFF
TGTGCCAGCAGCTTCAGAGGGCCAACTAATGAAAAACTGTTTTTT
>TRBJ2-5|TRBV30|TRBD2|NA
CAWRAGVRETQYF
TGTGCCTGGAGAGCGGGGGTCAGAGAGACCCAGTACTTC
>TRBJ2-2|TRBV29-1|NA|NA
CSGQSLAGTGELFF
TGCAGCGGACAGTCGCTGGCCGGCACCGGGGAGCTGTTTTTT
>TRBJ2-3|TRBV7-8|TRBD2|NA
CASSLSSGGNTDTQYF
TGTGCCAGCAGCCTCAGTAGCGGGGGAAACACAGATACGCAGTATTTT
>TRBJ1-6|TRBV10-3|NA|NA
CAIGKGGDNSPLHF
TGTGCCATCGGAAAGGGTGGGGATAATTCACCCCTCCACTTT
>TRBJ2-6|TRBV5-4|NA|once
CASSLGQSLGGANVLTF
TGTGCCAGCAGCTTGGGACAGAGCCTCGGTGGGGCCAACGTCCTGACTTTC
>TRBJ2-3|TRBV25-1|TRBD1|few
CASSRQGAQGDTQYF
TGTGCCAGCAGTAGACAGGGGGCCCAGGGAGATACGCAGTATTTT
>TRBJ2-3|TRBV29-1|TRBD2|NA
CSGQPTSGIDTQYF
TGCAGCGGCCAACCGACTAGCGGGATAGATACGCAGTATTTT
>TRBJ1-1|TRBV2|NA|NA
CASRITYTEAFF
TGTGCCAGCAGGATTACTTACACTGAAGCTTTCTTT
>TRBJ2-5|TRBV5-1|NA|NA
CASSFDRTQYF
TGCGCCAGCAGCTTTGATCGGACCCAGTACTTC
>TRBJ2-7|TRBV2|NA|NA
CASSESVGRQYF
TGTGCCAGCAGTGAAAGCGTTGGGCGGCAGTACTTC
>TRBJ2-2|TRBV30|NA|NA
CAWSPVINTGELFF
TGTGCCTGGAGTCCGGTGATCAACACCGGGGAGCTGTTTTTT
>TRBJ2-1|TRBV9|NA|once
CASSDDNEQFF
TGTGCCAGCAGCGACGATAATGAGCAGTTCTTC
>TRBJ2-3|TRBV20-1|NA|NA
CSVDGTDTQYF
TGCAGTGTGGACGGCACAGATACGCAGTATTTT
>TRBJ1-2|TRBV12-5|TRBD1|few
CASAPGTAYGYTF
TGTGCTAGTGCCCCCGGGACAGCCTATGGCTACACCTTC
>TRBJ1-2|TRBV4-1|NA|once
CASSQDSGRRTF
TGCGCCAGCAGCCAAGATAGCGGCAGGAGGACCTTC
>TRBJ1-1|TRBV5-1|NA|NA
CASSLAARSRAFF
TGCGCCAGCAGCTTGGCGGCACGAAGCCGAGCTTTCTTT
>TRBJ1-2|TRBV6-5|TRBD1|NA
CASNSGTGDTF
TGTGCCAGCAACTCCGGGACAGGCGACACCTTC
>TRBJ2-1|TRBV30|TRBD2|NA
CAWSPGTSSYNEQFF
TGTGCCTGGTCGCCCGGGACTAGCTCCTACAATGAGCAGTTCTTC
>TRBJ1-1|TRBV6-5|NA|NA
CASSYSFRDTEAFF
TGTGCCAGCAGTTACTCCTTCCGGGACACTGAAGCTTTCTTT
>TRBJ1-2|TRBV29-1|NA|NA
CSVEDTYTF
TGCAGCGTTGAAGATACCTACACCTTC
>TRBJ1-1|TRBV20-1|NA|NA
CSARDNTEAFF
TGCAGTGCTAGAGACAACACTGAAGCTTTCTTT
>TRBJ1-2|TRBV7-2|NA|NA
CASRRDIGGYTF
TGTGCCAGCAGACGGGACATAGGAGGCTACACCTTC
>TRBJ1-6|TRBV6-5|NA|NA
CASSYSVNSPLHF
TGTGCCAGCAGTTACTCCGTTAATTCACCCCTCCACTTT
>TRBJ1-2|TRBV7-2|NA|few
CASSLGRADYGYTF
TGTGCCAGCAGCTTAGGCAGGGCAGACTATGGCTACACCTTC
>TRBJ2-7|TRBV30|TRBD1|once
CAWRKPGQGFEQYF
TGTGCCTGGAGGAAACCGGGACAGGGTTTCGAGCAGTACTTC
>TRBJ2-7|TRBV6-7|TRBD1|NA
CASIPDRWDSSYEQYF
TGTGCCAGCATCCCGGACAGGTGGGACAGCTCCTACGAGCAGTACTTC